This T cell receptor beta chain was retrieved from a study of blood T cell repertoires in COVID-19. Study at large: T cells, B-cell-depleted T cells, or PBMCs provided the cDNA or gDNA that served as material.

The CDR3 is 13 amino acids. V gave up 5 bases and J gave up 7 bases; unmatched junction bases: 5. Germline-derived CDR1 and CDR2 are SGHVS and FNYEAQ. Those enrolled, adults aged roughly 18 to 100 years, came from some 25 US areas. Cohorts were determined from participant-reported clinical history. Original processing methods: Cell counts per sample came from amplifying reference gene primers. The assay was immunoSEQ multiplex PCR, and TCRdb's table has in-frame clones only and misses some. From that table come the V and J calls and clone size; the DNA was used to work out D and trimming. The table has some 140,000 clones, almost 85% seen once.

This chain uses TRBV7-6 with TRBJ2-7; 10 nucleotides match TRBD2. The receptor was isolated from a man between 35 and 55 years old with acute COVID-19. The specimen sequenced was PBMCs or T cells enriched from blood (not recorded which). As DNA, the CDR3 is TGTGCCAGCAGCGGGGTGGGACTAGCGGAGCAGTACTTC. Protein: CASSGVGLAEQYF.